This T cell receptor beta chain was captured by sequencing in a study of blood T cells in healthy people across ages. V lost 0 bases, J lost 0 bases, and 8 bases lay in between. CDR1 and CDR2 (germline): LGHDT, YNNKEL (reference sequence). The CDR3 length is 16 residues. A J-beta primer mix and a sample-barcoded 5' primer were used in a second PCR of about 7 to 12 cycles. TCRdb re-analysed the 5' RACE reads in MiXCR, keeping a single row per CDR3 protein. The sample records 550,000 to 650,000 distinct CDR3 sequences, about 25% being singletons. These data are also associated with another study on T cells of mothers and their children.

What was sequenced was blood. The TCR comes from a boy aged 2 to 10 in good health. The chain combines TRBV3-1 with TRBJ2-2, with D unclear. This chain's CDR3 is CASSQDPAANTGELFF. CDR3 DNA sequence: TGTGCCAGCAGCCAAGACCCGGCAGCGAACACCGGGGAGCTGTTTTTT.